What follows is one TCR beta chain and its context. This sample stems from a study of blood T cell repertoires in COVID-19. Background on the study: The United States, Italy and Spain supplied acute and convalescent COVID-19 samples. In each case, the material was cDNA or gDNA derived from T cells, B-cell-depleted T cells, or PBMCs.

Original data processing: Reference gene primer amplification yielded estimated nucleated cell counts. TCRdb's copy holds only in-frame clones and misses some; the assay was immunoSEQ multiplex PCR. For V, J and clone size, that table is used; D and trimming come from the DNA. The top ten hold 2.1% of the sample, which has about 190,000 clones, around 85% seen once. Per the germline V gene, CDR1 is MNHNY and CDR2 is SVGAGI (reference sequence). CDR3 length: 12 residues. Between the trimmed V and J ends, which lost 8 bases and 4 bases, there was a span of 11 bases. The TCR originated in a man between 65 and 79 years old with active or convalescent COVID-19. The sequenced sample was peripheral blood. V is TRBV6-6 and J is TRBJ1-2; D is unclear. The CDR3 nucleotides are TGTGCCAGCGCGACACGTAGCTATGGCTACACCTTC. Its translation is CASATRSYGYTF.